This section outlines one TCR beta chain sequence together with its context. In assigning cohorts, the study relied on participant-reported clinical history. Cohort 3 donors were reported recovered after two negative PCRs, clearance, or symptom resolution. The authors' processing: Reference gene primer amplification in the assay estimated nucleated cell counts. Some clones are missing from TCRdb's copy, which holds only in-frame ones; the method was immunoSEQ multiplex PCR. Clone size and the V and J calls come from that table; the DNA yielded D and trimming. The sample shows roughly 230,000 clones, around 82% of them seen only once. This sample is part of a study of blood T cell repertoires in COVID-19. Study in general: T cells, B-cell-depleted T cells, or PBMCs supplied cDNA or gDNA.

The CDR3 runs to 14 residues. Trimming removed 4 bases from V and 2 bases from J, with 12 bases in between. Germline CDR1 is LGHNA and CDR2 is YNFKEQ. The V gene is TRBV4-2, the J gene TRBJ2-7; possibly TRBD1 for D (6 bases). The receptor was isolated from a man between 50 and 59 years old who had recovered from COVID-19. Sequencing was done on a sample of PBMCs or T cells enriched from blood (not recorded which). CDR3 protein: CASSPGQPPYEQYF. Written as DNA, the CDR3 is TGTGCCAGCAGCCCAGGACAGCCGCCCTACGAGCAGTACTTC.